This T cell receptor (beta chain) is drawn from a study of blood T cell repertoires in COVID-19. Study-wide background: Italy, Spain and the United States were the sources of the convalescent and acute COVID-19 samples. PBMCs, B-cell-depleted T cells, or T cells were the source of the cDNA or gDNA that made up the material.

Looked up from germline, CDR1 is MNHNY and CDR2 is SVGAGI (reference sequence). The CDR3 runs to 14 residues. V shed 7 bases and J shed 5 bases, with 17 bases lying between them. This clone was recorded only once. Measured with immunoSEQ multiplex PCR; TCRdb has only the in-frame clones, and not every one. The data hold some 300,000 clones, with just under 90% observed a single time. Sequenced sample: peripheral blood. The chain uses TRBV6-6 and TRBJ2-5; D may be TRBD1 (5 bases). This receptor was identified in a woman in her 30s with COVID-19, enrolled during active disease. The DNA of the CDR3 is TGTGCCAGCACCCCCTCAGGGTTGCAGGAGACCCAGTACTTC. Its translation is CASTPSGLQETQYF.